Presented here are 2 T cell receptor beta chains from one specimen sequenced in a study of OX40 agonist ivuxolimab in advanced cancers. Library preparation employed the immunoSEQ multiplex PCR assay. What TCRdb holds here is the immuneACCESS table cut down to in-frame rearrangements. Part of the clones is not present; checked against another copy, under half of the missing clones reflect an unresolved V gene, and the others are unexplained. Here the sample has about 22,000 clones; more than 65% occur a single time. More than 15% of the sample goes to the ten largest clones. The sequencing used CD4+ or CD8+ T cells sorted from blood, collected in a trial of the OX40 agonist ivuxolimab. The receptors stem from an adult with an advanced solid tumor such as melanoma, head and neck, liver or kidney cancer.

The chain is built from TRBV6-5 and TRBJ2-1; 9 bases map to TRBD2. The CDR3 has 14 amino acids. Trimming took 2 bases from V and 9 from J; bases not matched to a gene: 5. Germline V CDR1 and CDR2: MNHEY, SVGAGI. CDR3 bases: TGTGCCAGCAGTTACGGGCGGGGGGGCCCTGAGCAGTTCTTC. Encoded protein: CASSYGRGGPEQFF.

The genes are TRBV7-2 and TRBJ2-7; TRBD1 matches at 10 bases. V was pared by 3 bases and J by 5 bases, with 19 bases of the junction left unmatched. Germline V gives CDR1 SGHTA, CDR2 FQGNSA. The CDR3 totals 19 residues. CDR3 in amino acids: CASSFLQARSGTGEHEQYF. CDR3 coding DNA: TGTGCCAGCAGCTTCCTGCAAGCCCGGTCCGGGACAGGGGAGCACGAGCAGTACTTC. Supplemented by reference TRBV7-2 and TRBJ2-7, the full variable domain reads GAGVSQSPSNKVTEKGKDVELRCDPISGHTALYWYRQSLGQGLEFLIYFQGNSAPDKSGLPSDRFSAERTGGSVSTLTIQRTQQEDSAVYLCASSFLQARSGTGEHEQYFGPGTRLTVT.